This passage covers 30 T cell receptor beta chains from one sample sequenced in a study of CD8 T cells in ankylosing spondylitis. TCRdb recomputed calls from the 5' RACE reads with MiXCR, one row per CDR3 protein. The sample holds about 540,000 distinct CDR3 sequences, about an eighth seen once. Points from the study as a whole: The study identified a TCR beta motif of 7 or 8 highly homologous variants that appeared characteristic of ankylosing spondylitis blood.

No antigen is known for these receptors. Material: blood, either unsorted or a sorted T cell fraction (not recorded which). The source is a male donor with ankylosing spondylitis.

This clonotype has at least ten counts. The CDR3 here is CASSSGLAGDTQYF. Here the CDR3 DNA reads TGTGCCAGCAGCTCGGGACTAGCGGGAGATACGCAGTATTTT. The rearrangement uses TRBV7-8 and TRBJ2-3; 12 nucleotides line up with TRBD2. The germline CDR1 and CDR2 sequences are SGHVS and FQNEAQ. V shed 4 bases, J shed 5 bases, and the junction held 1 base outside the gene matches. The CDR3 length is 14 residues.

Only a few counts were recorded for this clonotype. The rearrangement links TRBV27 to TRBJ1-2; D possibly corresponds to TRBD1 (5 bases). Germline V CDR1 and CDR2: MNHEY, SMNVEV (reference sequence). Trimming stripped 5 bases from V and 3 bases from J, with 16 bases between. The CDR3 loop spans 15 amino acids. The CDR3 sequence is CASSIYGGDYYGYTF. CDR3 nucleotides: TGTGCCAGCAGTATCTATGGAGGGGACTACTATGGCTACACCTTC.

The V call is TRBV29-1, the J call TRBJ2-7, with D maybe TRBD1 (6 bases). V lost 7 bases, J lost 3 bases, and 13 bases lay in between. The CDR3 is 12 residues long. Germline V gives CDR1 SQVTM, CDR2 ANQGSEA. The CDR3 DNA reads as TGCAGCGGAGAGGACAGTAACTACGAGCAGTACTTC. Amino acids: CSGEDSNYEQYF.

The genes are TRBV3-1 and TRBJ2-7; TRBD1 or TRBD2 may be the D gene (6 bases each). Between the trimmed V and J ends, which lost 5 bases and 2 bases, there was a span of 22 bases. Germline V gene data show CDR1 as LGHDT and CDR2 as YNNKEL (reference sequence). The CDR3 covers 17 residues. This CDR3 is CASSKWGAGPEAYEQYF. Written as DNA, the CDR3 is TGTGCCAGCAGCAAATGGGGGGCGGGACCCGAGGCCTACGAGCAGTACTTC.

The sample holds a few counts of this clonotype. V is TRBV20-1 and J is TRBJ2-3; 8 bases match TRBD1. The V and J ends lost 7 bases and 2 bases, in that order; junction bases with no gene match: 8. Germline V gives CDR1 DFQATT, CDR2 SNEGSKA (reference sequence). The CDR3 covers 14 residues. The CDR3 region is CSVQDRVYTDTQYF. Here the CDR3 DNA reads TGCAGTGTCCAGGACAGGGTTTACACAGATACGCAGTATTTT.

CDR3 residues: CSARGWRELSYNEQFF. The CDR3 DNA follows: TGCAGTGCTAGGGGGTGGCGGGAGTTATCCTACAATGAGCAGTTCTTC. The chain links TRBV20-1 to TRBJ2-1; the match to TRBD2 covers 7 bases. Germline V gene data show CDR1 as DFQATT and CDR2 as SNEGSKA (reference sequence). The CDR3 is 16 amino acids. Trimming cost V 3 bases and J 1 base; bases outside gene matches: 9.

The V call is TRBV20-1, the J call TRBJ2-1; 9 bases are a match to TRBD2. This CDR3 region has 16 residues. Unmatched junction bases numbered 12, after V lost 4 bases and J lost 5 bases. Per the germline V gene, CDR1 is DFQATT and CDR2 is SNEGSKA (reference sequence). The CDR3 DNA sequence: TGCAGTGCTATTCTTTGGGAAAGCGGGAGGCACAATGAGCAGTTCTTC. It yields the protein CSAILWESGRHNEQFF.

V and J are TRBV29-1 and TRBJ2-3; 8 nucleotides agree with TRBD1. Germline loops: CDR1 SQVTM, CDR2 ANQGSEA. V trimming: 4 bases; J trimming: 4 bases; junction bases outside the gene matches: 1. The CDR3 is 12 amino acids. The CDR3 DNA follows: TGCAGCGTTGCAGGGGGCTCAGATACGCAGTATTTT. Its translation is CSVAGGSDTQYF.

This clonotype was observed a few times. This sequence joins TRBV10-1 and TRBJ2-2, with a possible D match to TRBD2 (5 bases). Trimming cost V 3 bases and J 4 bases, with 15 bases left between them. The germline gives CDR1 WNHNN, CDR2 SYGVQD (reference sequence). The length of the CDR3 is 16 residues. The CDR3 protein is CASSDLASWSTGELFF. The CDR3 DNA reads TGCGCCAGCAGTGACTTGGCTAGCTGGAGCACCGGGGAGCTGTTTTTT.

This clonotype was counted a few times. This chain connects TRBV5-1 to TRBJ2-1; 11 bases align to TRBD2. CDR3 size: 17 residues. The germline gives CDR1 SGHRS, CDR2 YFSETQ. J was trimmed by 9 bases and V by 0 bases; bases with no gene match: 11. CDR3 DNA: TGCGCCAGCAGCTTGGCCGGTCTAGCGGGAGGTTCCGGTGAGCAGTTCTTC. Its protein is CASSLAGLAGGSGEQFF.

The chain joins TRBV29-1 to TRBJ1-1; 7 bases align to TRBD1. This CDR3 region has 15 residues. The V gene's germline CDR1 is SQVTM and CDR2 ANQGSEA. Trimming cost V 0 bases and J 3 bases; bases outside gene matches: 7. CDR3 nucleotide sequence: TGCAGCGTTGAAGATTTAGGGGGCGCGGACACTGAAGCTTTCTTT. Its protein is CSVEDLGGADTEAFF. Complete variable domain (other parts from reference TRBV29-1 and TRBJ1-1): SAVISQKPSRDICQRGTSLTIQCQVDSQVTMMFWYRQQPGQSLTLIATANQGSEATYESGFVIDKFPISRPNLTFSTLTVSNMSPEDSSIYLCSVEDLGGADTEAFFGQGTRLTVV.

This clonotype has more than one count but fewer than ten. This chain uses TRBV29-1 with TRBJ2-1; 11 nucleotides match TRBD2. CDR1 is SQVTM, CDR2 ANQGSEA, per germline. The CDR3 totals 13 residues. The trim removed 7 bases at V and 6 bases at J, leaving 5 bases unmatched. The CDR3 sequence is CSGHSGRANEQFF. DNA of the CDR3: TGCAGCGGACATAGCGGGAGGGCCAATGAGCAGTTCTTC.

There are many counts of this clonotype. CDR3 nucleotide sequence: TGCAGCGTTCGCCAAGGCGGTGGGTTTGGCTACACCTTC. Translated, it gives CSVRQGGGFGYTF. The chain employs TRBV29-1 and TRBJ1-2; D uncertain. V shed 5 bases and J shed 7 bases, with 17 bases lying between them. CDR1 and CDR2 (germline): SQVTM, ANQGSEA. CDR3 length: 13 residues. Drawing the rest from reference TRBV29-1 and TRBJ1-2, the complete variable domain is SAVISQKPSRDICQRGTSLTIQCQVDSQVTMMFWYRQQPGQSLTLIATANQGSEATYESGFVIDKFPISRPNLTFSTLTVSNMSPEDSSIYLCSVRQGGGFGYTFGSGTRLTVV.

This clonotype turned up a few times. The chain has TRBV12-3 or TRBV12-4 and TRBJ1-3, with D unclear. This CDR3 is 15 amino acids long. Between the trimmed V and J ends, which lost 3 bases and 0 bases, there was a span of 9 bases. The CDR3 sequence: CASSFSGGSGNTIYF. The CDR3 DNA sequence: TGTGCCAGCAGTTTCTCGGGCGGCTCTGGAAACACCATATATTTT.

This clonotype was seen at least ten times. The rearrangement links TRBV29-1 to TRBJ1-1, with D hard to call. Germline loops: CDR1 SQVTM, CDR2 ANQGSEA. V was clipped by 3 bases and J by 0 bases, with 5 bases between them. This CDR3 is built from 12 residues. CDR3 DNA: TGCAGCGTTGATCAGATGAACACTGAAGCTTTCTTT. It encodes CSVDQMNTEAFF.

The V and J genes are TRBV11-2 and TRBJ2-1, with TRBD1 as a possible D gene (6 bases). The V end was cut by 5 bases, the J end by 0 bases, with 20 bases between. Germline V gene data show CDR1 as SGHAT and CDR2 as FQNNGV. CDR3 size: 18 residues. For the CDR3, the DNA is TGTGCCAGCAGCCCTAGAAGGGGGTCTTACCTCTCCTACAATGAGCAGTTCTTC. This translates into CASSPRRGSYLSYNEQFF.

This clonotype was seen a few times. The V and J genes are TRBV5-1 and TRBJ2-7; TRBD2 matches 13 bases. Trimming at V came to 4 bases and at J to 3 bases, leaving 4 bases not matched to a gene. CDR3 length: 15 amino acids. The germline CDR1 and CDR2 sequences are SGHRS and YFSETQ. In DNA, the CDR3 is TGCGCCAGCAGCGGACTAGCGGGAGAGTTCTACGAGCAGTACTTC. This encodes CASSGLAGEFYEQYF. Full variable domain (remainder filled in from reference TRBV5-1 and TRBJ2-7): KAGVTQTPRYLIKTRGQQVTLSCSPISGHRSVSWYQQTPGQGLQFLFEYFSETQRNKGNFPGRFSGRQFSNSRSEMNVSTLELGDSALYLCASSGLAGEFYEQYFGPGTRLTVT.

J is TRBJ2-5 and V is TRBV5-1; 12 nucleotides line up with TRBD2. CDR1 is SGHRS, CDR2 YFSETQ, per germline. This CDR3 has 16 residues. The V gene end was trimmed by 4 bases and the J gene end by 5 bases; junction bases not matched to a gene: 9. CDR3 nucleotide sequence: TGCGCCAGCAGCGGCGGACTAGCGGGGCAGTGGGAGACCCAGTACTTC. It translates to CASSGGLAGQWETQYF.

The V call is TRBV24-1, the J call TRBJ1-2; D is possibly TRBD1 (6 bases). Trimming left V 3 bases short and J 5 bases short, with 9 bases between. Germline loops: CDR1 KGHDR, CDR2 SFDVKD. The CDR3 runs 13 residues. The CDR3 bases are TGTGCCACCAGTGATCCAGGGGCTTATGGCTACACCTTC. It translates to CATSDPGAYGYTF.

This clonotype was observed many times. The DNA for the CDR3 is TGCAGTGCTAGACCCACCGGGGGAAACACTGAAGCTTTCTTT. It encodes CSARPTGGNTEAFF. This rearrangement joins TRBV20-1 to TRBJ1-1; D may be TRBD1 (5 bases). The V gene lost 2 bases and the J gene lost 2 bases, with 12 bases spanning the gap. Germline V gene data show CDR1 as DFQATT and CDR2 as SNEGSKA (reference sequence). CDR3 length equals 14 residues.

This chain links TRBV9 with TRBJ1-4, with TRBD1 as a possible D gene (5 bases). Trimming took off 0 bases at V and 7 bases at J, with 13 bases between the two ends. Germline CDR1 SGDLS, CDR2 YYNGEE. CDR3 length equals 15 residues. The CDR3 here is CASSVVGAAGEKLFF. The CDR3 DNA sequence: TGTGCCAGCAGCGTAGTAGGGGCGGCTGGTGAAAAACTGTTTTTT. Complete variable domain (other parts from reference TRBV9 and TRBJ1-4): DSGVTQTPKHLITATGQRVTLRCSPRSGDLSVYWYQQSLDQGLQFLIQYYNGEERAKGNILERFSAQQFPDLHSELNLSSLELGDSALYFCASSVVGAAGEKLFFGSGTQLSVL.

The rearrangement uses TRBV5-6 and TRBJ2-1; 9 bases are a match to TRBD2. Germline V CDR1 and CDR2: SGHDT, YYEEEE. The CDR3 loop spans 15 amino acids. V trimming: 0 bases; J trimming: 8 bases; junction bases outside the gene matches: 6. CDR3 sequence (DNA): TGTGCCAGCAGCTTGGCCTCGCGGGAGGGAGATGAGCAGTTCTTC. This gives the protein CASSLASREGDEQFF.

The chain has TRBV20-1 and TRBJ2-5, with TRBD2 matching over 9 bases. The V and J ends lost 7 bases and 4 bases, in that order; junction bases with no gene match: 10. Germline V CDR1 and CDR2: DFQATT, SNEGSKA (reference sequence). This CDR3 spans 14 amino acids. This chain's CDR3 is CSGAGGIMAETQYF. The DNA of the CDR3 is TGCAGTGGTGCGGGAGGGATCATGGCAGAGACCCAGTACTTC.

The V gene is TRBV20-1, the J gene TRBJ2-3, with D possibly being TRBD1 or TRBD2 (6 bases each). Germline assignment: CDR1 DFQATT and CDR2 SNEGSKA (reference sequence). V lost 5 bases and J 0 bases, leaving 12 bases between the germline ends. The CDR3 totals 14 residues. The DNA for the CDR3 is TGCAGTGCTCTAGGGGGGCCGAGCACAGATACGCAGTATTTT. Encoded protein: CSALGGPSTDTQYF.

This clonotype was detected a few times. The chain carries TRBV6-1 and TRBJ2-3, with D uncertain. V was shortened by 4 bases and J by 0 bases, with 14 bases between the two germline ends. The CDR3 extends over 16 amino acids. The germline gives CDR1 MNHNS, CDR2 SASEGT. The CDR3 DNA reads as TGTGCCAGCAGTGCTCCCAGGCGCGCAAGCACAGATACGCAGTATTTT. Its translation is CASSAPRRASTDTQYF.

V gene TRBV7-6 combines with J gene TRBJ2-1, with D possibly being TRBD2 (5 bases). In germline, CDR1 is SGHVS, CDR2 FNYEAQ. Trimming pared 5 bases from V and 6 bases from J, leaving 8 bases between. The CDR3 covers 12 residues. CDR3 loop: CASSATSNEQFF. The DNA for the CDR3 is TGTGCCAGCAGCGCCACTAGCAATGAGCAGTTCTTC.

The V call is TRBV20-1, the J call TRBJ2-1, with unresolved D. Germline loops: CDR1 DFQATT, CDR2 SNEGSKA (reference sequence). This CDR3 spans 12 amino acids. V was clipped by 2 bases and J by 5 bases, with 7 bases between them. The CDR3 spells CSARRSNNEQFF. CDR3 in DNA: TGCAGTGCTAGAAGATCCAACAATGAGCAGTTCTTC.

This clonotype was observed a few times. The chain has TRBV5-1 and TRBJ1-4; D uncertain. Trimming cost V 4 bases and J 4 bases, with 8 bases left between them. The CDR3 loop spans 13 amino acids. Germline lookup yields CDR1 SGHRS and CDR2 YFSETQ. DNA of the CDR3: TGCGCCAGCAGCCAATCCAATAATGAAAAACTGTTTTTT. Protein sequence: CASSQSNNEKLFF.

The sample holds many counts of this clonotype. This chain joins TRBV10-2 and TRBJ2-5; 8 bases align to TRBD1. The J segment lost 4 bases and the V segment lost 1 base, leaving 8 bases of the junction unmatched. Germline CDR1 is WSHSY and CDR2 is SAAADI. This CDR3 spans 16 amino acids. DNA of the CDR3: TGCGCCAGCAGTGAGTTACCAGGGGGCGCGGTAGAGACCCAGTACTTC. This encodes CASSELPGGAVETQYF.

The CDR3 DNA follows: TGTGCCAGCAGCCCGGGGAGGGGCCCCTACGAGCAGTACTTC. It yields the protein CASSPGRGPYEQYF. This chain connects TRBV7-2 to TRBJ2-7; 7 nucleotides align to TRBD2. After removal of 5 bases from V and 2 bases from J, the junction contained 6 bases not matched to a gene. CDR3 size: 14 residues. The V gene's germline CDR1 is SGHTA and CDR2 FQGNSA.